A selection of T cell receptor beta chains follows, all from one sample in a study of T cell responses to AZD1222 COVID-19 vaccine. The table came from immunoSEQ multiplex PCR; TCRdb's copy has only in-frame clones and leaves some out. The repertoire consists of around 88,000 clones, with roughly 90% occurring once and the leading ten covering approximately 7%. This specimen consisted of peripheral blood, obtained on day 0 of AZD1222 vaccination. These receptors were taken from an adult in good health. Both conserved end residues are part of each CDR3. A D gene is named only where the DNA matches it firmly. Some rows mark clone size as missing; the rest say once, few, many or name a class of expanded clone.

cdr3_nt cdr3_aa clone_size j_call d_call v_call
TGTGCCATCGGGCCTTTTACAGGGGGCTCCGAGCAGTACTTC CAIGPFTGGSEQYF NA TRBJ2-7 TRBD1 TRBV10-3
TGCGCCAGCAGCTCTGGACAGGGCTCCTACAATGAGCAGTTCTTC CASSSGQGSYNEQFF once TRBJ2-1 TRBD1 TRBV5-1
TGTGCCAGCAGTCCTCAGATGGGACTAGCGGCCCATACCTACGAGCAGTACTTC CASSPQMGLAAHTYEQYF NA TRBJ2-7 TRBD2 TRBV28
TGTGCCAGCAACCAGCAGTCAGATACGCAGTATTTT CASNQQSDTQYF NA TRBJ2-3 NA TRBV2
TGTGCCAGCAGTGAATTGGGGGTAGCGGGAGGCACAGATACGCAGTATTTT CASSELGVAGGTDTQYF NA TRBJ2-3 TRBD2 TRBV25-1
TGCAGCGTTGAAGTCCTCTTTTGGCAGTACTTC CSVEVLFWQYF NA TRBJ2-7 NA TRBV29-1
TGTGCCAGCAGCCCCGGGACAGCCACTAATGAAAAACTGTTTTTT CASSPGTATNEKLFF NA TRBJ1-4 TRBD1 TRBV7-6
TGTGCCAGTAGTATTACTAGCGATCCCTACAATGAGCAGTTCTTC CASSITSDPYNEQFF once TRBJ2-1 TRBD2 TRBV19
TGTGCCAGCAGCTCAGGGGACGGGTACACCGGGGAGCTGTTTTTT CASSSGDGYTGELFF once TRBJ2-2 NA TRBV5-6
TGCGCCAGCAGTGAATTTGGAGGGAGCTATGGCTACACCTTC CASSEFGGSYGYTF NA TRBJ1-2 NA TRBV10-2
TGTGCCATCGATTATTCTGGGGCCAACGTCCTGACTTTC CAIDYSGANVLTF NA TRBJ2-6 NA TRBV21-1
TGTGCCAGCAGGGTCATGGCGGGGCAGCCCCAGCATTTT CASRVMAGQPQHF NA TRBJ1-5 NA TRBV28
TGCGCCAGCAGCGCCCGGGCCCTGGGGGACAATGAGCAGTTCTTC CASSARALGDNEQFF NA TRBJ2-1 NA TRBV4-1
TGTGCCAGCAGCTCCTCAGACAGGAACACTGAAGCTTTCTTT CASSSSDRNTEAFF NA TRBJ1-1 NA TRBV7-2
TGTGCCAGCAGCCCTAAGGGACCGAATTCACCCCTCCACTTT CASSPKGPNSPLHF few TRBJ1-6 NA TRBV5-4
TGTGCCAGCAGCTTTCGACAGGGGGGTGAGCAGTTCTTC CASSFRQGGEQFF NA TRBJ2-1 TRBD1 TRBV14
TGCGCCAGCAGTGAGGGTTCCTCCTACGAGCAGTACTTC CASSEGSSYEQYF NA TRBJ2-7 NA TRBV5-1
TGTGCCAGCAGTGATGTCAGGGCGCATCAGCCCCAGCATTTT CASSDVRAHQPQHF NA TRBJ1-5 NA TRBV6-1
TGTGCCAGCAGCGCGAGCACAGATACGCAGTATTTT CASSASTDTQYF NA TRBJ2-3 NA TRBV11-3
TGTGCCAGCAGCTTAGGCAGGGGGACCGGGGAGCTGTTTTTT CASSLGRGTGELFF NA TRBJ2-2 TRBD1 TRBV7-3
TGTGCCATCAGTGAACGGTGGGCATCTGACACCCGGGGACCCTCTGGAAACACCATATATTTT CAISERWASDTRGPSGNTIYF NA TRBJ1-3 NA TRBV10-3
TGTGCCAGCAGTTTGGTTCCACAGGCCACCGGGGAGCTGTTTTTT CASSLVPQATGELFF NA TRBJ2-2 NA TRBV27
TGTGCCAGCAGTGAAGAGCCACGGGACGAGCAGTACTTC CASSEEPRDEQYF NA TRBJ2-7 NA TRBV25-1
TGTGCTAGTGGTTTCGAGGGTTTGGTAGCCAACTCCTACAATGAGCAGTTCTTC CASGFEGLVANSYNEQFF NA TRBJ2-1 NA TRBV12-5
TGTGCCAGCAGCAGCTCAGGGGGCGAGAACACTGAAGCTTTCTTT CASSSSGGENTEAFF NA TRBJ1-1 TRBD1 TRBV7-3
TGTGCCAGCAGTTTATCAGGGGTGAATGAAAAACTGTTTTTT CASSLSGVNEKLFF NA TRBJ1-4 NA TRBV28
TGTGCCAGTAGTGCTGGGGCGCGGACTGAAGCTTTCTTT CASSAGARTEAFF NA TRBJ1-1 NA TRBV19
TGTGCCAGCAGTTTAGGCACGGGGCCCTGGAACACTGAAGCTTTCTTT CASSLGTGPWNTEAFF once TRBJ1-1 NA TRBV27
TGCAGCGTTGAAAAGGGGACCAGCACAGATACGCAGTATTTT CSVEKGTSTDTQYF NA TRBJ2-3 NA TRBV29-1
TGTGCCAGCAGCGACGGGATCTATGGCTACACCTTC CASSDGIYGYTF NA TRBJ1-2 NA TRBV2
TGTGCCAGCAGGACCGGACAGGGGGGAAACACCATATATTTT CASRTGQGGNTIYF once TRBJ1-3 TRBD1 TRBV6-5
TGTGCCAGCAGCTTTGACAATAGCAATCAGCCCCAGCATTTT CASSFDNSNQPQHF few TRBJ1-5 NA TRBV5-5
TGTGCCACCAGTGATTCTATACAGGGTGGCAATCAGCCCCAGCATTTT CATSDSIQGGNQPQHF NA TRBJ1-5 NA TRBV24-1
TGTGCCAGCAGTGTCCTACTAGCGGGAGTCCACGAGCAGTACTTC CASSVLLAGVHEQYF NA TRBJ2-7 TRBD2 TRBV6-2/TRBV6-3
TGTGCCAGCAGGGCTTGGAGCGATAATTCACCCCTCCACTTT CASRAWSDNSPLHF once TRBJ1-6 NA TRBV2
TGTGCCTGGAGTGTACATGTGGAGACACCTTACAATGAGCAGTTCTTC CAWSVHVETPYNEQFF NA TRBJ2-1 NA TRBV30
TGTGCCAGCAGCCCCCGGACGGGAGCGAACACCGGGGAGCTGTTTTTT CASSPRTGANTGELFF once TRBJ2-2 NA TRBV7-2
TGCGCCAGCAGCATGACAGGGGCAGGCAATCAGCCCCAGCATTTT CASSMTGAGNQPQHF once TRBJ1-5 TRBD1 TRBV5-1
TGTGCCAGCAGCCCACATGAGAATCAGCCCCAGCATTTT CASSPHENQPQHF NA TRBJ1-5 NA TRBV12-3/TRBV12-4
TGTGCCAGCAGTAAGGGGGTCAACACTGAAGCTTTCTTT CASSKGVNTEAFF NA TRBJ1-1 NA TRBV9
TGCGCCAGCAGCTTGGAGGGGACAGCCGGACGGGACTATGGCTACACCTTC CASSLEGTAGRDYGYTF NA TRBJ1-2 TRBD1 TRBV5-1
TGTGCCAGCTCCCGATCGGGTGGGTCAATTTACGAGCAGTACTTC CASSRSGGSIYEQYF NA TRBJ2-7 NA TRBV18
TGTGCCAGCAGCTTAGTGGTTAGCGGGGGTGCAGATACGCAGTATTTT CASSLVVSGGADTQYF NA TRBJ2-3 TRBD2 TRBV7-2
TGTGCCAGCAGCCTAACCGGGACAGCTTCCTACGAGCAGTACTTC CASSLTGTASYEQYF NA TRBJ2-7 TRBD1 TRBV11-1
TGTGCCAGCAGAGCACAGGGGGCGAGGGTAGCTTTCTTT CASRAQGARVAFF NA TRBJ1-1 TRBD1 TRBV6-5
TGTGCCAGCAAAGGGCGGGGCACCGGGGAGCTGTTTTTT CASKGRGTGELFF NA TRBJ2-2 NA TRBV9
TGTGCCAGCAGCCAAAAAGGGCGGGACCCGTACAATGAGCAGTTCTTC CASSQKGRDPYNEQFF NA TRBJ2-1 NA TRBV4-2
TGCAGCGTTGTTGGGGCGACTTGGGGCTACACCTTC CSVVGATWGYTF once TRBJ1-2 NA TRBV29-1
TGCGCCAGCAGCTTGGCTAGCGGGAGTCCTCCCTACGAGCAGTACTTC CASSLASGSPPYEQYF NA TRBJ2-7 TRBD2 TRBV5-1
TGTGCCATCAGTGGCGGGACTAGCGGGGCCACAGATACGCAGTATTTT CAISGGTSGATDTQYF NA TRBJ2-3 TRBD2 TRBV10-3
TGTGCCTGGAGTGTACTAACAGGGGGGGATACGCAGTATTTT CAWSVLTGGDTQYF NA TRBJ2-3 TRBD1 TRBV30
TGTGCCAGCAGCGCGAGCGGGAGGGCGCTCTCCTACAATGAGCAGTTCTTC CASSASGRALSYNEQFF NA TRBJ2-1 TRBD2 TRBV11-3
TGTGCCATCAGCCTGGGACAGGGGGTCAATCAGCCCCAGCATTTT CAISLGQGVNQPQHF few TRBJ1-5 TRBD1 TRBV10-3
TGCGCCAGCAGCTTGTCGGGGGTAGAGCCCCAGCATTTT CASSLSGVEPQHF NA TRBJ1-5 NA TRBV5-1
TGCGCCAGCAGCTTGGAGGGGAACCGGGCCTACGAGCAGTACTTC CASSLEGNRAYEQYF NA TRBJ2-7 NA TRBV5-1
TGTGCCACCAGCACCGGGACAGGGGGAAATGAAAAACTGTTTTTT CATSTGTGGNEKLFF NA TRBJ1-4 TRBD1 TRBV15
TGCGCCAGCAGTGGGGGAACTGAAGCTTTCTTT CASSGGTEAFF NA TRBJ1-1 NA TRBV10-1
TGTGCCAGCAGTTCCCGACGGGAGGAGGATTACAATGAGCAGTTCTTC CASSSRREEDYNEQFF NA TRBJ2-1 TRBD2 TRBV28
TGTGCCAGCAGCGGCCCTGGTCCTGAGCAGTTCTTC CASSGPGPEQFF NA TRBJ2-1 NA TRBV7-3
TGTGCCAGCAGCCCGGGACAGCCTAACTATGGCTACACCTTC CASSPGQPNYGYTF NA TRBJ1-2 TRBD1 TRBV2